This TCR beta chain was sequenced for a study of T cell repertoires in cytomegalovirus infection. Study background: CMV infection plus the matching HLA type was flagged by public TCR beta signatures. Overall study findings and caveats: What dominated the ex vivo response were HLA-C-restricted CMV-specific TCR beta clonotypes. Carriage of CMV together with the relevant HLA was identifiable through cumulative public TCR beta family frequency.

Many counts were recorded for this clonotype. Its antigen is undetermined. V lost 5 bases and J 6 bases, leaving 17 bases between the germline ends. The CDR3 runs to 15 residues. CDR1 SGHTA and CDR2 FQGNSA come from the germline V gene. From the reads, TCRdb called clonotypes with MiXCR, one entry per CDR3 protein. The table includes 310,000 or so distinct CDR3 sequences, about a sixth detected once. The source is a human donor in good health (CMV status not recorded). Some clones in this sample may be carry-over from other donors' samples. The chain uses TRBV7-2 and TRBJ1-5, with a weak D call TRBD1 (6 bases). Sequencing was carried out using PBMCs. The CDR3 DNA reads TGTGCCAGCAGCCGCGACAGCAGGGGAAGTCAGCCCCAGCATTTT. Its protein product is CASSRDSRGSQPQHF.